This T cell receptor (beta chain) was profiled in a study of naive and memory T cell subsets. Both TRBC1 and TRBC2 were covered by a beta constant-region primer of two equimolar oligonucleotides. Using its own MiXCR run on the UMI-ligation and nested PCR reads, TCRdb lists one record per CDR3 protein. The sample lists tens of thousands of distinct CDR3 sequences, approximately 6.5% occurring once. Germline CDR1 SNHLY, CDR2 FYNNEI. V was trimmed by 7 bases and J by 1 base, leaving 16 bases between them. CDR3 length: 15 residues. This clonotype was recorded many times. The V gene is TRBV2, the J gene TRBJ2-5; D is unresolved. Sequencing was carried out using central memory CD4+ T cells from blood. This clonotype originated in a human donor in good health. CDR3 sequence: CASTKRSATQETQYF. CDR3 nucleotides: TGTGCCAGCACCAAACGTTCGGCTACCCAAGAGACCCAGTACTTC.